These T cell receptor beta chains were read from a single sample in a study of blood T cell repertoires in COVID-19. Data came from immunoSEQ multiplex PCR; TCRdb stores just in-frame clones and leaves some out. The sample carries about 140,000 clones, 75% to 90% recorded once. The sequencing sample was made of PBMCs or T cells enriched from blood (not recorded which). All receptors derive from a man aged 50 to 60 who had recovered from COVID-19. Both conserved end residues are part of each CDR3. D genes are given only for firm matches. Some rows mark clone size as missing; the rest say once, few, many or name a class of expanded clone.

V gene	J gene	CDR3 length	D gene	clone size	CDR3 protein	CDR3 DNA
TRBV7-3	TRBJ2-5	13	TRBD2	few	CASSGPGGETQYF	TGTGCCAGCAGCGGCCCGGGGGGAGAGACCCAGTACTTC
TRBV4-3	TRBJ1-1	13	.	.	CASRRTRNTEAFF	TGCGCCAGCCGTCGAACTAGGAACACTGAAGCTTTCTTT
TRBV7-6	TRBJ2-1	15	TRBD2	.	CASSLDSGSYNEQFF	TGTGCCAGCAGCTTAGATAGCGGGAGTTACAATGAGCAGTTCTTC
TRBV27	TRBJ2-2	15	.	.	CASTLTGSNTGELFF	TGTGCCAGCACCTTGACAGGCTCGAACACCGGGGAGCTGTTTTTT
TRBV29-1	TRBJ2-2	12	.	.	CSVLQAPGELFF	TGCAGCGTTCTTCAGGCCCCCGGGGAGCTGTTTTTT
TRBV18	TRBJ1-1	15	TRBD1	.	CASSGDRPMNTEAFF	TGTGCCAGCTCCGGGGACAGACCCATGAACACTGAAGCTTTCTTT
TRBV28	TRBJ2-4	14	.	few	CASSSRRGKNIQYF	TGTGCCAGCAGTTCGCGGCGAGGCAAAAACATTCAGTACTTC
TRBV7-2	TRBJ2-1	16	TRBD2	.	CASSLGVAGAGYEQFF	TGTGCCAGCAGCTTAGGGGTAGCGGGGGCCGGGTATGAGCAGTTCTTC
TRBV28	TRBJ1-3	14	.	.	CASRRGGAGNTIYF	TGTGCCAGCCGGCGGGGGGGGGCTGGAAACACCATATATTTT
TRBV6-2/TRBV6-3	TRBJ2-7	12	.	.	CASSTGWNEQYF	TGTGCCAGCAGTACGGGGTGGAACGAGCAGTACTTC
TRBV6-6	TRBJ2-2	14	TRBD2	.	CASSSGSETGELFF	TGTGCCAGCAGTAGCGGGAGCGAGACCGGGGAGCTGTTTTTT
TRBV7-2	TRBJ1-2	17	.	.	CASSLVRGGTQNYGYTF	TGTGCCAGCAGCTTAGTCCGGGGCGGGACCCAAAACTATGGCTACACCTTC
TRBV5-1	TRBJ1-2	15	TRBD1	.	CASSPGDRDNYGYTF	TGCGCCAGCAGCCCCGGGGACAGGGATAACTATGGCTACACCTTC
TRBV5-1	TRBJ1-2	13	.	.	CASSLSQGDGYTF	TGCGCCAGCAGCTTGAGCCAGGGCGATGGCTACACCTTC
TRBV7-9	TRBJ1-5	13	TRBD1	once	CASSLRAGQAQHF	TGTGCCAGCAGCTTACGGGCGGGACAGGCCCAGCATTTT
TRBV12-3/TRBV12-4	TRBJ2-5	11	.	.	CASSRGETQYF	TGTGCCAGCAGCCGAGGGGAGACCCAGTACTTC
TRBV6-2/TRBV6-3	TRBJ1-5	14	TRBD1	.	CASSRGQGDQPQHF	TGTGCCAGCAGTAGGGGACAGGGAGATCAGCCCCAGCATTTT
TRBV7-3	TRBJ2-5	14	TRBD1	.	CASSLSRGQETQYF	TGTGCCAGCAGCTTAAGCAGGGGGCAAGAGACCCAGTACTTC
TRBV7-2	TRBJ1-5	17	TRBD1	.	CASSLRGGTGGYQPQHF	TGTGCCAGCAGCTTGCGAGGTGGGACAGGAGGTTACCAGCCCCAGCATTTT
TRBV29-1	TRBJ1-1	17	TRBD1	.	CSAYTKGADIMNTEAFF	TGCAGCGCTTATACAAAGGGGGCCGATATCATGAACACTGAAGCTTTCTTT
TRBV19	TRBJ1-1	14	.	.	CASSIDTGNTEAFF	TGTGCCAGTAGTATAGATACAGGGAACACTGAAGCTTTCTTT
TRBV21-1	TRBJ1-1	16	.	.	CASSKERSLGNTEAFF	TGTGCCAGCAGCAAAGAGCGCAGCTTGGGGAACACTGAAGCTTTCTTT
TRBV29-1	TRBJ2-3	13	TRBD2	.	CSGTSGSTDTQYF	TGCAGCGGAACTAGCGGTAGCACAGATACGCAGTATTTT
TRBV19	TRBJ1-4	12	TRBD1	.	CASSTTGLKLFF	TGTGCCAGTAGTACGACAGGGCTGAAACTGTTTTTT
TRBV18	TRBJ2-5	14	TRBD1	.	CASSPGQGGETQYF	TGTGCCAGCTCACCGGGACAGGGAGGGGAGACCCAGTACTTC
TRBV9	TRBJ1-2	13	.	once	CASSVGENYGYTF	TGTGCCAGCAGCGTTGGGGAGAACTATGGCTACACCTTC
TRBV4-1	TRBJ2-1	17	TRBD2	.	CASSHGLAGGSYNEQFF	TGCGCCAGCAGCCACGGACTAGCGGGGGGCTCCTACAATGAGCAGTTCTTC